This T cell receptor beta chain was captured in a study of blood T cells in healthy people across ages. Germline CDR1 MNHNY, CDR2 SVGAGI (reference sequence). This CDR3 has 15 residues. On this clonotype itself: The junction departs from germline at one end; a sequencing error may be responsible.

PCR was performed a second time for 7 to 11 cycles using a sample-barcoded 5' primer and a J-beta primer mix. TCRdb reprocessed the 5' RACE reads via MiXCR and lists one record per CDR3 protein. The table has approximately 600,000 distinct CDR3 sequences, about 54% seen once. Sequences were obtained from blood. The clonotype comes from a man between 60 and 75 years old in good health. The chain recombines TRBV6-6 with TRBJ1-4, with 7 positions matching TRBD1. CDR3 sequence (DNA): TGTGCCAGCGGTTACTCCACAGGGGATAATGAAAAACTGTTTTTT. Protein product: CASGYSTGDNEKLFF.